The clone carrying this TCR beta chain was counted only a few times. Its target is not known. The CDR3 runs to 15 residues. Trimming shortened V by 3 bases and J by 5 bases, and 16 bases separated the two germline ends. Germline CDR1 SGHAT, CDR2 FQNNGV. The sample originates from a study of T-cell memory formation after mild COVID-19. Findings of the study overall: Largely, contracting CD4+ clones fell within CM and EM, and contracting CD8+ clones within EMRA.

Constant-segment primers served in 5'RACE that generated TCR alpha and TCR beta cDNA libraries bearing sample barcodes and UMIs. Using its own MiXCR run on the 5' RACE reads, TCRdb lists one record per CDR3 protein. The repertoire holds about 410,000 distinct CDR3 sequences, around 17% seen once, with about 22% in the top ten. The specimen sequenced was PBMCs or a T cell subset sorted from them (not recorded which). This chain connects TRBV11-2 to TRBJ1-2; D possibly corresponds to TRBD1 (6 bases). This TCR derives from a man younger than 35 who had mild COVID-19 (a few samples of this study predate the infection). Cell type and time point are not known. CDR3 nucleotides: TGTGCCAGCAGCTTCCGACAGGCAGAGTGGTATGGCTACACCTTC. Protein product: CASSFRQAEWYGYTF.